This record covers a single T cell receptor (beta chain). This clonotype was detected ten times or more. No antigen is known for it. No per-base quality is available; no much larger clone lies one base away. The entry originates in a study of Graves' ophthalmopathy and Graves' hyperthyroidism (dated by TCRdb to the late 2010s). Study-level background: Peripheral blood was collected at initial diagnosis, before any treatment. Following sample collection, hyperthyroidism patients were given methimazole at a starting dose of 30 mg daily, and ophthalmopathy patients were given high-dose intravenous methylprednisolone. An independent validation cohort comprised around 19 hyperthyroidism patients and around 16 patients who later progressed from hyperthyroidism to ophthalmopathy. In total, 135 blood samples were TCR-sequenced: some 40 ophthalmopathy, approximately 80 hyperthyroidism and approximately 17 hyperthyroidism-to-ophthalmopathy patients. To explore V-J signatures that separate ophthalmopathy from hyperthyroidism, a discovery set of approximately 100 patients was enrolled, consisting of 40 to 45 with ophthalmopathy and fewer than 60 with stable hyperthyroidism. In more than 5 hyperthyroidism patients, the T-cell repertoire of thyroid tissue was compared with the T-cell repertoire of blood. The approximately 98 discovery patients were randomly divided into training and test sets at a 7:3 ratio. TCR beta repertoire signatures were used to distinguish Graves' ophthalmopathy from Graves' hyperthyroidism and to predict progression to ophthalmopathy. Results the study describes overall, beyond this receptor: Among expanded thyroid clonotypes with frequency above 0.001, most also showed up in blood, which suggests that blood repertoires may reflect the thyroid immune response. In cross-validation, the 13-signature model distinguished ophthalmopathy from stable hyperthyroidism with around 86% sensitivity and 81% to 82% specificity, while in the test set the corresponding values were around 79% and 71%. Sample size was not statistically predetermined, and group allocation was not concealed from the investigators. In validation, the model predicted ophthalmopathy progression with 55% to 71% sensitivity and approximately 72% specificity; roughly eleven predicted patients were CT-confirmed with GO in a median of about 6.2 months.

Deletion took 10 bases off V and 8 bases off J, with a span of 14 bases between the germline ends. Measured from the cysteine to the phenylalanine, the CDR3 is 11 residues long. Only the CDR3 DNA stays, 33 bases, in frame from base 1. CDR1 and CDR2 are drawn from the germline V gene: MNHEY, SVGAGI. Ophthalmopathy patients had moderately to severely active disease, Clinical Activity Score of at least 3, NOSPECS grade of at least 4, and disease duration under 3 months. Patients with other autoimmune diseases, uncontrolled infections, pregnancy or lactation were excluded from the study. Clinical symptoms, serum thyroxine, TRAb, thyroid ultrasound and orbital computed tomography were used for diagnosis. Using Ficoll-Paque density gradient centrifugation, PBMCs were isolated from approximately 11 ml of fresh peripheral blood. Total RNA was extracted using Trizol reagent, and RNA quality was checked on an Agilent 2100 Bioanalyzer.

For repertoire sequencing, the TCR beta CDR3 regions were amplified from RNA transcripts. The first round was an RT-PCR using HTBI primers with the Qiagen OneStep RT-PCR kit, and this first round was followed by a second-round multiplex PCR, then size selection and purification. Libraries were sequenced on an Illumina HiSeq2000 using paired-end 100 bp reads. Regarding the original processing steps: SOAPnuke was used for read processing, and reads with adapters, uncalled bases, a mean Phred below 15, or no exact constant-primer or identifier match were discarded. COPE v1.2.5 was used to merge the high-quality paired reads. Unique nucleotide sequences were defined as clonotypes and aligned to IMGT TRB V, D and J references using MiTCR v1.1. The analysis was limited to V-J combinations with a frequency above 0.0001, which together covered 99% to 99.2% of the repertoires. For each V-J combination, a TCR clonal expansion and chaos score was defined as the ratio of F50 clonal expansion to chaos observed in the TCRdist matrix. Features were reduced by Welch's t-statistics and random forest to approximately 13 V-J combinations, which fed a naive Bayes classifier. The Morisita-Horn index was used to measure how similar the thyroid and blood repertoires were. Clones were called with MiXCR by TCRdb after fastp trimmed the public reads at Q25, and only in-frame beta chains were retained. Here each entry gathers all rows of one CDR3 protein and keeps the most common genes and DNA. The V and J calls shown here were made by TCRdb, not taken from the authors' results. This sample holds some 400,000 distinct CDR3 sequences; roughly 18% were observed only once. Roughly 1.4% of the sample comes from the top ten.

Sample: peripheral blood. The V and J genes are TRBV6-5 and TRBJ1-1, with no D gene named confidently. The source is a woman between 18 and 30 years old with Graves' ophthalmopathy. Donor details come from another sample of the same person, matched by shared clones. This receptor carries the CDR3 CAIGLPPEAFF. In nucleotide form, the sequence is TGTGCCATAGGACTCCCCCCCGAAGCTTTCTTT.